What follows is one T cell receptor (beta chain) and its context. Its antigen is still unknown. The data were obtained in a study of Ad26.COV2.S vaccination and SARS-CoV-2 variants. Study information: Enrollment placed the donor in the COV1001 Ad26.COV2.S trial arm. By the intramuscular route, Ad26.COV2.S was given once, or twice 56 days apart. General observations from the study: Ad26.COV2.S recipients had broader spike-specific TCRs (P = 0.0014).

The repertoire was sequenced with immunoSEQ multiplex PCR; TCRdb's copy has only in-frame clones and lacks some. This sample has more than 300,000 clones, with 65% to 90% found just once. Treatment described: approximately 18 received Ad26.COV2.S at low or high dose, single or two shots; roughly 5 received placebo; per-sample allocation not given. Specimens were obtained on day 63 following the first vaccine or placebo injection. The vaccine delivered Wuhan-strain SARS-CoV-2 spike through an Ad26 vector. Germline V CDR1 and CDR2: SGHVS, FNYEAQ. V shed 5 bases and J shed 2 bases, with 11 bases lying between them. This CDR3 region has 14 residues.

This sequence joins TRBV7-6 and TRBJ2-3; possibly TRBD2 for D (5 bases). This sample comprised peripheral blood, obtained in a trial of Ad26.COV2.S vaccine versus placebo. The clonotype comes from a person between 18 and 65 years old who received the Ad26.COV2.S COVID-19 vaccine or a placebo. The CDR3 reads CASSPSGVTDTQYF. The CDR3 DNA sequence: TGTGCCAGCAGCCCCTCCGGGGTCACAGATACGCAGTATTTT.